This TCR beta chain originates from a study of cytomegalovirus exposure and HLA in healthy donors. Here immunoSEQ multiplex PCR was the method, and the copy in TCRdb shows in-frame clones only, minus some. The sample holds about 57,000 clones, about 92% seen once. V trimming: 1 base; J trimming: 2 bases; junction bases outside the gene matches: 6. CDR1 and CDR2 (germline): MGHRA, YSYEKL. CDR3 length: 16 residues. The approximately 120-subject validation cohort, separate from the approximately 640-subject first cohort, included the donors. The sample was PBMCs. The TCR sequence derives from a woman aged 18-29 years in good health and CMV-seronegative. The genes are TRBV4-1 and TRBJ2-7; TRBD1 aligns across 9 bases. CDR3 sequence reads: CASSQAPDRGPYEQYV. As DNA, the CDR3 is TGCGCCAGCAGCCAAGCCCCGGACAGGGGTCCCTACGAGCAGTACGTC.